This T cell receptor (beta chain) was recovered during a study of blood T cell repertoires in COVID-19 (dated by TCRdb to 2020 to 2022). Regarding the complete study: Collaborator samples came from the United States, Italy and Spain and covered acute and convalescent phases of COVID-19. The material from the prospective study consisted of cDNA or gDNA derived from T cells, B-cell-depleted T cells, or PBMCs. Deeply sampled blood TCRbeta repertoires from subjects exposed to, actively infected with, or recovered from COVID-19 were included in the dataset. The repertoires were released in a freely available public database intended as a resource for research on the immune response to SARS-CoV-2. The samples were drawn from the first 160 participants of the ongoing ImmuneRACE study and from 1,254 subjects provided by 6 global collaborators. Nearly every sample came with metadata listing a de-identified subject ID, COVID-19 status, age in years and sex. Where available, HLA class I and class II types were obtained from metadata supplied by the sample provider rather than from assay-based typing. Study-wide conclusions, independent of this receptor: The amount of clinical and demographic metadata varied by source and participant and was provided uncurated.

The collaborating institutions used their own protocols to collect whole blood in K2EDTA tubes. For TCRbeta analysis, collaborators shipped samples in one of three forms: frozen whole blood, isolated PBMCs, or DNA extracted from either of those sample types. TCRbeta CDR3 regions were amplified from genomic DNA using the immunoSEQ Assay, a bias-controlled multiplex PCR. The authors processed their data as follows. The number of nucleated cells in each sample was estimated from the amplification of reference gene primers within the assay. Sequence reads were collapsed and filtered to measure the absolute abundance of every unique TCRbeta CDR3 rearrangement. Productive Simpson clonality was computed per sample as the square root of Simpson's diversity index over productive rearrangements. TCRdb re-hosts the immuneACCESS table, in-frame sequences only. Its copies lack some clones; in the studies checked, an unresolved V gene accounts for under half of them, and the cause for the rest is not known. For V, J and clone size, that table is used; D and trimming come from the DNA. This sample lists 200,000 to 250,000 clones; around 82% were detected once. Of the sample, about 3.9% is held by the ten largest clones.

Points on this clone: This receptor's antigen is unknown. No per-base quality is available; no much larger clone lies one base away.

Reading from cysteine to phenylalanine, the CDR3 counts 14 amino acids. The DNA shown is the 42-base CDR3, in frame from base 1. Unmatched junction bases come to 3, with V trimmed by 3 bases and J by 6 bases. The germline V gene yields SGHRS for CDR1 and YFSETQ for CDR2. The clonotype was recovered from a woman at least 80 years old with acute or convalescent COVID-19. Input material: peripheral blood. The chain is assembled from TRBV5-1 and TRBJ2-1; 10 of the junction bases match TRBD1. The CDR3 region reads CASSYGQGVNEQFF. At the DNA level, the sequence is TGCGCCAGCAGCTACGGACAGGGGGTCAATGAGCAGTTCTTC.